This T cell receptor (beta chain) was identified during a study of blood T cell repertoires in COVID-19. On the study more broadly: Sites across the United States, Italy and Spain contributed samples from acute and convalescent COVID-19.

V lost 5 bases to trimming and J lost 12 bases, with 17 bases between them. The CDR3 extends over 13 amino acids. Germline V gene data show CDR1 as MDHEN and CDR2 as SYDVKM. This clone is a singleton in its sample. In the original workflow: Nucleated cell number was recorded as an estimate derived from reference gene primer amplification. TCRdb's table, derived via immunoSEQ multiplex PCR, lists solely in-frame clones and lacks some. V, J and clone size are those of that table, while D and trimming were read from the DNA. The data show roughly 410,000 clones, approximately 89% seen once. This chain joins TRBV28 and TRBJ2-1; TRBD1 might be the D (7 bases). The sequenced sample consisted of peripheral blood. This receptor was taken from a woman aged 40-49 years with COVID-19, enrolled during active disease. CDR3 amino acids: CASSPGDSVAQFF. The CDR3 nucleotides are TGTGCCAGCAGTCCGGGGGACAGTGTTGCGCAGTTCTTC.